This T cell receptor (beta chain) was sequenced for a study of T-cell memory formation after mild COVID-19. Overall study: Most TCR clusters belonged to a single donor.

TCRdb itself ran the 5' RACE reads through MiXCR, one entry per CDR3 protein. The repertoire holds around 50,000 distinct CDR3 sequences, with 27% as singletons. Broader study findings: Nothing showed for sure that second-wave clones peaking on day 37 were SARS-CoV-2 specific. Pre-infection memory harbored some responding clones, suggesting cross-reactive memory joined. Clones that contracted from day 15 to 85 had balanced CD4/CD8; later expanders were CD4+ biased.

A remark on this clonotype: Its cognate antigen is unknown.

The CDR3 spans 17 residues. Between the trimmed V and J ends, which lost 3 bases and 3 bases, there was a span of 18 bases. Germline values: CDR1 SGHTA, CDR2 FQGTGA. Sample: PBMCs or a T cell subset sorted from them (not recorded which). The chain employs TRBV7-3 and TRBJ2-1, with D possibly matching TRBD2 (6 bases). The TCR originated in a man aged 18 to 30 who had mild COVID-19 (a few samples of this study predate the infection). Cell type and time point are not known. CDR3 residues: CASSFSGARGGYNEQFF. The DNA for the CDR3 is TGTGCCAGCAGCTTCTCCGGGGCGCGGGGTGGCTACAATGAGCAGTTCTTC. Full variable domain (missing parts from reference TRBV7-3 and TRBJ2-1): GAGVSQTPSNKVTEKGKYVELRCDPISGHTALYWYRQSLGQGPEFLIYFQGTGAADDSGLPNDRFFAVRPEGSVSTLKIQRTERGDSAVYLCASSFSGARGGYNEQFFGPGTRLTVL.